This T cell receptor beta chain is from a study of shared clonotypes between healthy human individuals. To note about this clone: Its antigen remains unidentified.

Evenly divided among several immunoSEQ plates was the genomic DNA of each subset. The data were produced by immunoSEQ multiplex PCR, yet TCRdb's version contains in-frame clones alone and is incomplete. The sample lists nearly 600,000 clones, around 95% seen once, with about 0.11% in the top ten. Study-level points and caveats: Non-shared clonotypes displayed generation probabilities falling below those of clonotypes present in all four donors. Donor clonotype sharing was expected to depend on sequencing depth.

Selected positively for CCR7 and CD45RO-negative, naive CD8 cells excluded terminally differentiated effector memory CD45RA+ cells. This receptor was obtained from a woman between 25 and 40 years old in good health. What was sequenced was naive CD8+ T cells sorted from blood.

CDR3 protein: CASRKDTGELFF. CDR3 DNA sequence: TGTGCCAGCAGGAAGGACACCGGGGAGCTGTTTTTT. This chain connects TRBV2 to TRBJ2-2; D is unclear. Deletions cut 6 bases from V and 3 bases from J, with 5 bases between. Germline V gene lookup returns CDR1 SNHLY and CDR2 FYNNEI. The length of the CDR3 is 12 residues.